These T cell receptor beta chains were read from a single sample in a study of T cells in Graves' hyperthyroidism and ophthalmopathy. TCRdb independently ran MiXCR on the multiplex PCR reads; one entry per CDR3 protein. The sample yields 330,000 or so distinct CDR3 sequences, around 18% seen once. Sequencing was done on a sample of blood. All receptors come from a woman between 40 and 55 years old with Graves' ophthalmopathy. The CDR3 runs from the conserved cysteine through the conserved F or W. The order of the fields is D gene, clone size, V gene, J gene, CDR3 DNA, CDR3 protein. A D gene is named only where the DNA matches it firmly. A row's size may be missing; if present it is once, few, many or a size class.

>TRBD1|many|TRBV18|TRBJ2-7
TGTGCCAGCTCACCTCCGGGACAGAGCTCCTACGAGCAGTACTTC
CASSPPGQSSYEQYF
>-|many|TRBV28|TRBJ2-2
TGTGCCAGCAGCCGTCGATACACCGGGGAGCTGTTTTTT
CASSRRYTGELFF
>-|many|TRBV6-2/TRBV6-3|TRBJ2-5
TGTGCCAGCAGTTACGAGGGGTCGAAGACCCAGTACTTC
CASSYEGSKTQYF
>TRBD1|many|TRBV20-1|TRBJ2-1
TGCAGTGCTCCTCCCGGGACAGGGAACAATGAGCAGTTCTTC
CSAPPGTGNNEQFF
>TRBD2|many|TRBV27|TRBJ2-7
TGTGCCAGCAGTCCGGGACTAGCGGGGGCCTACGAGCAGTACTTC
CASSPGLAGAYEQYF
>TRBD1|-|TRBV15|TRBJ1-5
TGTGCCACCAGCAGAGATAGAGGAGGAAGGGGGCCGCCCCAGCATTTT
CATSRDRGGRGPPQHF
>-|many|TRBV6-2/TRBV6-3|TRBJ2-2
TGTGCCAGCAGGGTGTGGCGGGGTACGAACACCGGGGAGCTGTTTTTT
CASRVWRGTNTGELFF
>TRBD2|-|TRBV6-1|TRBJ2-7
TGTGCCAGCAGACCCCCCCTAGCGGGAGCCTACGAGCAGTACTTC
CASRPPLAGAYEQYF
>-|many|TRBV29-1|TRBJ1-2
TGCACCATCATGGAAGGGGTAGACTATGGCTACACCTTC
CTIMEGVDYGYTF
>TRBD2|many|TRBV9|TRBJ2-5
TGTGCCAGCAGCGTTGGAATAGCGGGAGAGACCCAGTACTTC
CASSVGIAGETQYF
>-|-|TRBV20-1|TRBJ2-7
TGCAGTGCTAGATTACATACGGCCTACGAGCAGTACTTC
CSARLHTAYEQYF
>-|many|TRBV7-2|TRBJ2-7
TGTGCCAGCAGCCCAGCCTTGGGGGGAAAGACCGAGCAGTACTTC
CASSPALGGKTEQYF
>-|many|TRBV30|TRBJ1-1
TGTGCCTGGATCTGGGGGCTGAACACTGAAGCTTTCTTT
CAWIWGLNTEAFF
>-|many|TRBV11-1|TRBJ2-7
TGTGCCAGCAGCTTGACAGGTCCCATCGAGCAGTACTTC
CASSLTGPIEQYF
>-|-|TRBV11-2|TRBJ2-5
TGTGCCAGCAGCTTAGTTTTAAGAGAGACCCAGTACTTC
CASSLVLRETQYF
>TRBD1|many|TRBV19|TRBJ1-6
TGTGCCAGTAGAATGACAGGGGGCAATTCACCCCTCCACTTT
CASRMTGGNSPLHF
>TRBD2|many|TRBV5-1|TRBJ2-7
TGCGCCAGCAGCAAAAGACTAGCGGGATCCTACGAGCAGTACTTC
CASSKRLAGSYEQYF
>-|many|TRBV7-8|TRBJ2-5
TGTGCCAGCAGCTTACAGGGGAGGGTAGAGGAGACCCAGTACTTC
CASSLQGRVEETQYF
>-|-|TRBV5-5|TRBJ1-5
TGTGCCAGCAGCTTGCGCGACAGTCAGTTACAGCCCCAGCATTTT
CASSLRDSQLQPQHF
>-|many|TRBV20-1|TRBJ2-5
TGCAGTGCTAGAGATGTAGTACATCCCCGGTCAACCCAGTACTTC
CSARDVVHPRSTQYF
>-|-|TRBV11-2|TRBJ2-7
TGTGCCAGCAGCCCTGTCCAGGGGTCCTACGAGCAGTACTTC
CASSPVQGSYEQYF
>-|many|TRBV6-2/TRBV6-3|TRBJ2-7
TGTGCCATCAACCCCGGGGAGCGGGACGAGCAGTACTTC
CAINPGERDEQYF
>-|many|TRBV15|TRBJ1-3
TGTGCCACCAGCAGAGATTATACTCGCGGTTCTGGAAACACCATATATTTT
CATSRDYTRGSGNTIYF
>TRBD1|many|TRBV11-2|TRBJ1-6
TGTGCCAGCAGCTCGCTTCAGGGGGCAAATTCACCCCTCCACTTT
CASSSLQGANSPLHF
>TRBD1|-|TRBV19|TRBJ1-1
TGTGCCAGTAGTACCGACAGGGTCGTTAGCACTGAAGCTTTCTTT
CASSTDRVVSTEAFF
>-|many|TRBV5-1|TRBJ1-1
TGCGCCAGCAATCTGGGCCCTGAAACTTTCTTT
CASNLGPETFF
>TRBD1|few|TRBV6-5|TRBJ2-7
TGTGCCAGCAGTTACTCGGCTGTACGGACAGGGACCGAGCAGTACTTC
CASSYSAVRTGTEQYF
>TRBD1|many|TRBV13|TRBJ2-5
TGTGCCAGCAGCTTAGGGACAGGGTACCAAGAGACCCAGTACTTC
CASSLGTGYQETQYF
>TRBD1|many|TRBV6-5|TRBJ2-5
TGTGCCAGCAGCGCCGACAGGGGGCGGGAGACCCAGTACTTC
CASSADRGRETQYF
>-|many|TRBV28|TRBJ1-5
TGTGCCAGCAGTTTCAGGGGTCGGGGCAATCAGCCCCAGCATTTT
CASSFRGRGNQPQHF
>TRBD1|many|TRBV5-1|TRBJ1-6
TGCGCCAGCAGTTTCACAGGGGATTCACCCCTCCACTTT
CASSFTGDSPLHF
>TRBD1|many|TRBV11-2|TRBJ2-2
TGTGCCAGCAGCTCCACCGGGACAGGGCTTACCGGGGAGCTGTTTTTT
CASSSTGTGLTGELFF
>TRBD1|many|TRBV6-2/TRBV6-3|TRBJ1-5
TGTGCCAGCAGTGATGGACAGGGCAATCAGCCCCAGCATTTT
CASSDGQGNQPQHF
>-|many|TRBV10-2|TRBJ2-6
TGCGCCAGCAGTGAGCCAAGGGGGTCCGGGGCCAACGTCCTGACTTTC
CASSEPRGSGANVLTF
>-|many|TRBV6-2/TRBV6-3|TRBJ1-2
TGTGCCAGCAGTCCCCGCCGGGAAGGGATGAACGGCTACACCTTC
CASSPRREGMNGYTF
>-|many|TRBV6-4|TRBJ1-5
TGTGCCAGCAGTAGACAGCCTGGGCAGCCCCAGCATTTT
CASSRQPGQPQHF
>TRBD2|many|TRBV20-1|TRBJ2-5
TGCAGTGCTAGAAGCGGGACCTGGTCAGAGACCCAGTACTTC
CSARSGTWSETQYF
>-|few|TRBV15|TRBJ2-4
TGTGCCACCAGCAGAGATCACCTAGTTGAGTACTTC
CATSRDHLVEYF
>TRBD1|-|TRBV24-1|TRBJ1-1
TGTGCCACCAGTGGTGGACAGGGGGCGAACACTGAAGCTTTCTTT
CATSGGQGANTEAFF
>-|-|TRBV29-1|TRBJ1-5
TGCAGCGTCGCCGACCGGGTCGGGCAGCCCCAGCATTTT
CSVADRVGQPQHF
>-|-|TRBV7-2|TRBJ2-5
TGTGCCAGCAGCGTAGACGCAGTAGAGACCCAGTACTTC
CASSVDAVETQYF
>-|many|TRBV24-1|TRBJ1-2
TGTGCCACCAGTGACTCGGACAGCTATGGCTACACCTTC
CATSDSDSYGYTF
>-|many|TRBV6-4|TRBJ2-2
TGTGCCAGCAGTGTGACGGGAGCGAACACCGGGGAGCTGTTTTTT
CASSVTGANTGELFF
>TRBD1|many|TRBV18|TRBJ2-7
TGTGCCAGCTCACCAACCGTGACAGGGTCCTACGAGCAGTACTTC
CASSPTVTGSYEQYF
>TRBD1|many|TRBV6-5|TRBJ1-1
TGTGCCAGCAGTAACAGGGGGGTAAGGGACACTGAAGCTTTCTTT
CASSNRGVRDTEAFF
>TRBD1|-|TRBV11-2|TRBJ1-3
TGTGCCAGCAGCTTAGTCTTCACAGGGGCGGACGGAAACACCATATATTTT
CASSLVFTGADGNTIYF
>TRBD2|many|TRBV28|TRBJ2-7
TGTGCCAGCAGTTTAGACAGGGATGCACTAGCGGGAGTGGAGGAGCAGTACTTC
CASSLDRDALAGVEEQYF
>TRBD1|many|TRBV6-4|TRBJ1-1
TGTGCCAGCAGTCGGGGACAGGGGGCGGGGATGAACACTGAAGCTTTCTTT
CASSRGQGAGMNTEAFF
>TRBD2|many|TRBV10-3|TRBJ2-7
TGTGCCATCAAATGGGCTAGCGGAAACTACGAGCAGTACTTC
CAIKWASGNYEQYF
>TRBD2|many|TRBV12-3/TRBV12-4|TRBJ2-7
TGTGCCAGCAGCTCCGGGACTAGCGGGACCTACGAGCAGTACTTC
CASSSGTSGTYEQYF